The sample holds a few counts of the clone carrying this T cell receptor (beta chain). The source of the sample is a study of sequential checkpoint blockade in melanoma. V was trimmed by 4 bases and J by 5 bases, leaving 12 bases between them. In germline, CDR1 is SGDLS, CDR2 YYNGEE. The length of the CDR3 is 13 residues. This table comes from immunoSEQ multiplex PCR, and its TCRdb copy is limited to in-frame clones, with some not included. The repertoire holds more than 450 clones, with 18% as singletons. Treatment described: randomized to nivolumab then ipilimumab (arm A) or the reverse (arm B). The sample here was tumor tissue (inferred from file names), taken from a patient given nivolumab and ipilimumab in sequence. This receptor was identified in a human donor with melanoma. The rearrangement uses TRBV9 and TRBJ2-5; D not resolved. The CDR3 DNA is TGTGCCAGCAGCCCCCCATCCAAGGAGACCCAGTACTTC. Translating it yields CASSPPSKETQYF.